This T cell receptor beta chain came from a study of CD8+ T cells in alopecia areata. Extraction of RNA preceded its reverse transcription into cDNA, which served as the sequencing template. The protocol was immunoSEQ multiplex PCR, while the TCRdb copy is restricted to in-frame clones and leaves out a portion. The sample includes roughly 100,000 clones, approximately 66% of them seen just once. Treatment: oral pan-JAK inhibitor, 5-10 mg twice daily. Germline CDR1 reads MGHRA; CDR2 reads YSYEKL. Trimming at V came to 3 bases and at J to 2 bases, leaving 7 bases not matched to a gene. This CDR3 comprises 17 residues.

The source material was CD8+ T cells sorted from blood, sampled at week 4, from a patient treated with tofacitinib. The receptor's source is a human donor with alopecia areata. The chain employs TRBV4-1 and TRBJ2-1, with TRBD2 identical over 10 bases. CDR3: CASSQVLAGGPYNEQFF. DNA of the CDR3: TGCGCCAGCAGCCAGGTATTAGCGGGGGGCCCCTACAATGAGCAGTTCTTC.